This entry concerns a single TCR beta chain. Its cognate antigen is unknown. With V trimmed by 3 bases and J by 10 bases, 5 bases remained unmatched. This CDR3 has 15 residues. Germline V CDR1 and CDR2: SGDLS, YYNGEE. The source of the sample is a study of memory CD4+ T cells and cytomegalovirus serostatus. Study background: Donors were healthy Belgian adults, fewer than ten CMV seropositive and 20 to 30 seronegative.

The sort gate was single viable CD3+CD4+CD8-CD45RO+ cells for memory CD4+ T cells. Positive selection with CD4 microbeads enriched total CD4+ T cells. Original handling: Out-of-frame sequences were removed, leaving about 2.2 million distinct TCRbeta sequences. Measured with immunoSEQ multiplex PCR; TCRdb has only the in-frame clones, and not every one. The V and J calls and clone size were taken over from that table, and D and trimming were inferred from the DNA. The table has over 40,000 clones, around 79% seen once. Study results and caveats: Each of approximately 73 CMV-associated TCRbeta sequences occurred in one to five individuals.

The genes are TRBV9 and TRBJ1-6; 12 nucleotides line up with TRBD1. The sequencing sample was made of memory CD4+ T cells from blood. This clonotype was sampled from an adult in good health and CMV-seronegative. CDR3 sequence: CASSAGTGGGSPLHF. The DNA for the CDR3 is TGTGCCAGCAGCGCTGGGACAGGGGGCGGATCACCCCTCCACTTT.